One and the same sample provided the 5 T cell receptor beta chains below, sequenced in a study of blood T cell repertoires in COVID-19. Clones were read by immunoSEQ multiplex PCR, and TCRdb kept only the in-frame ones, dropping some. Of about 200,000 clones in the sample, 75% to 85% are singletons; the top ten hold about 7.7%. The sample taken for sequencing was PBMCs or T cells enriched from blood (not recorded which). Source of these receptors: a woman in her forties with acute COVID-19.

The chain is built from TRBV9 and TRBJ1-3; the match to TRBD1 covers 8 bases. Germline V lookup: CDR1 SGDLS, CDR2 YYNGEE. The CDR3 runs 14 residues. J gave up 8 bases and V 3 bases, and 7 bases lay outside the gene matches. The CDR3 coding sequence is TGTGCCAGCAGCGCCCGGACAGGGATTGACACCATATATTTT. It codes for CASSARTGIDTIYF.

The rearrangement joins TRBV7-3 to TRBJ1-1; no reliable D call. This CDR3 is built from 13 residues. Trimming cost V 5 bases and J 2 bases, with 9 bases left between them. Germline loops: CDR1 SGHTA, CDR2 FQGTGA. CDR3 in DNA: TGTGCCAGCAGCATCACAGAAAACACTGAAGCTTTCTTT. As protein: CASSITENTEAFF.

The V gene is TRBV19, the J gene TRBJ1-6; no firm D call. CDR1 and CDR2 (germline): LNHDA, SQIVND (reference sequence). The CDR3 contains 16 residues. Trimming took 7 bases from V and 0 from J, leaving 13 bases between them. CDR3 in amino acids: CASIPPGSSYNSPLHF. The CDR3 coding sequence is TGTGCCAGTATCCCCCCTGGTAGCTCCTATAATTCACCCCTCCACTTT.

This clone was seen a single time. This chain joins TRBV28 and TRBJ2-1; TRBD1 agrees at 7 bases. The junction had 8 bases not matched to a gene; V was cut back by 5 bases and J by 4 bases. This CDR3 contains 15 residues. In germline, CDR1 is MDHEN, CDR2 SYDVKM. The CDR3 coding sequence is TGTGCCAGCAGTAGAACAGGGGTGGCGTACAATGAGCAGTTCTTC. Translation: CASSRTGVAYNEQFF.

V is TRBV14 and J is TRBJ1-1; TRBD1 might be the D (5 bases). CDR3 size: 13 residues. Germline V CDR1 and CDR2: SGHDN, FVKESK. V was cut by 6 bases and J by 3 bases, with 11 bases left in between. As DNA, the CDR3 is TGTGCCAGCAGTATACCAGGGTACACTGAAGCTTTCTTT. Translated: CASSIPGYTEAFF.